This T cell receptor beta chain derives from a study of blood T cell repertoires in COVID-19 (dated by TCRdb to 2020 to 2021). With regard to the full study: The collaborator samples originated in the United States, Italy and Spain and spanned the acute and convalescent phases of COVID-19. The material from the prospective study consisted of cDNA or gDNA derived from T cells, B-cell-depleted T cells, or PBMCs. Subjects who had been exposed to COVID-19, were actively infected with it, or had recovered from it provided the deeply sampled blood TCRbeta repertoires that made up the dataset. A freely available public database, intended as a resource for researchers studying the immune response to SARS-CoV-2, is where the repertoires were released. Samples were obtained from the ongoing ImmuneRACE study (first 160 participants) and from some 1,200 subjects provided by 6 global collaborators. Sample metadata almost always included a de-identified subject ID, COVID-19 status, age in years and sex. Where available, HLA class I and class II types were obtained from metadata supplied by the sample provider rather than from assay-based typing. Results and caveats for the whole study, not just this receptor: The amount of clinical and demographic metadata varied by source and participant and was provided uncurated.

The collaborating institutions used their own protocols to collect whole blood in K2EDTA tubes. For TCRbeta analysis, collaborators shipped samples in one of three forms: frozen whole blood, isolated PBMCs, or DNA extracted from either of those sample types. TCRbeta CDR3 regions were amplified from genomic DNA using the immunoSEQ Assay, a bias-controlled multiplex PCR. On the study's bioinformatics: The number of nucleated cells in each sample was estimated by amplification of reference gene primers within the assay. Sequence reads were collapsed and filtered to measure the absolute abundance of every unique TCRbeta CDR3 rearrangement. For each sample, productive Simpson clonality was calculated as the square root of Simpson's diversity index over productive rearrangements. TCRdb took this table from immuneACCESS and kept in-frame rearrangements with V and J called. Such tables lack part of the clones; where checked against another copy, unresolved V genes explain under half of the gap, and the rest is unexplained. That table is the source of V, J and clone size, and D and trimming were worked out from the DNA. The sample includes around 75,000 clones, with roughly 91% observed a single time. The ten largest account for around 0.6% of the sample.

This clone was observed a single time. Its binding antigen is unknown. Per-nucleotide qualities are absent, and no much larger clonotype sits a single base away. The TCR sequence derives from a man aged 55 to 70 with acute or convalescent COVID-19. The sequenced sample was peripheral blood.

The CDR3 here reads CASSIPGIYGYTF. Read as DNA, the sequence is TGTGCCAGTAGTATCCCAGGGATCTATGGCTACACCTTC. The chain is encoded by TRBV19 joined to TRBJ1-2; tentative D gene TRBD1, with 5 bases matching. CDR1 and CDR2 were assigned from the germline V gene (reference sequence) as LNHDA and SQIVND. V gives up 3 bases and J gives up 4 bases, and the segment between their germline ends measures 9 bases. The CDR3, cysteine through phenylalanine, is 13 amino acids long. Of all the DNA, just the CDR3 is kept, 39 bases in frame from base 1.